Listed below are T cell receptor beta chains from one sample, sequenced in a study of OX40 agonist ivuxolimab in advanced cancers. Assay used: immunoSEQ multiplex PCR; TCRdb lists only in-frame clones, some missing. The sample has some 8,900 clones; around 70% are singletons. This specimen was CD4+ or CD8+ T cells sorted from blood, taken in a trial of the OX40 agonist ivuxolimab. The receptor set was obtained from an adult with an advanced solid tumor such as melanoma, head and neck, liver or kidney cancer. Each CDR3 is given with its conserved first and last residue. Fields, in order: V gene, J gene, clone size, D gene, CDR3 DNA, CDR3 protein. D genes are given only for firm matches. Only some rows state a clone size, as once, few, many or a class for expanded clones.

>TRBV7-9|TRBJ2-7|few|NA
TGTGCCAGCACTGGGGCCAGCTCCTACGAGCAGTACTTC
CASTGASSYEQYF
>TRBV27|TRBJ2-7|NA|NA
TGTGCCAGCAGTCTTGGGGGGACGGTTTACGAGCAGTACTTC
CASSLGGTVYEQYF
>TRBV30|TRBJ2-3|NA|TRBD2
TGTGCCTGGGACTTTGGGACTAGCGGGGATACGCAGTATTTT
CAWDFGTSGDTQYF
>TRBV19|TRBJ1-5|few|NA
TGTGCCAGTAGTATAATCCGTCTTGAATCAGGGCCCCAGCATTTT
CASSIIRLESGPQHF
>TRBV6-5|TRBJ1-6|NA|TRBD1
TGTGCCAGCAGTGACGGGACAGGGTATTCACCCCTCCACTTT
CASSDGTGYSPLHF
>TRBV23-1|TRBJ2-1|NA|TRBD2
TGCGCCAGCAGTCAATTAGGACTAGCAGAAAACAATGAGCAGTTCTTC
CASSQLGLAENNEQFF
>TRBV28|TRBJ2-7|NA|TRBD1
TGTGCCGTTCGACAGGGGAGCTCCTACGAGCAGTACTTC
CAVRQGSSYEQYF
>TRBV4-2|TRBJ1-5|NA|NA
TGTGCCAGCAGCCAAGATCGTTACGGGGGCGGGGGTCAGCCCCAGCATTTT
CASSQDRYGGGGQPQHF
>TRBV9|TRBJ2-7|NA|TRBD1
TGTGCCAGCAGCGTGTCTGGGACAGGGTACGAGCAGTACTTC
CASSVSGTGYEQYF
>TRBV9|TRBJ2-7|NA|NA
TGTGCCAGCAGCGTAGAGGTAGGGTATGGCGAGCAGTACTTC
CASSVEVGYGEQYF
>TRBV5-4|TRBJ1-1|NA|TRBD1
TGTGCCAGCAGCCCCCAGGGGGGGGTGGCTGAAGCTTTCTTT
CASSPQGGVAEAFF
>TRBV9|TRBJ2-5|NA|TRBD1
TGTGCCAGCAGCGCCCGGACAGGGCTTGTGGGAGAGACCCAGTACTTC
CASSARTGLVGETQYF
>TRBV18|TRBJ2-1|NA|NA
TGTGCCAGCTCACCCGACCCGAGCTCCTACAATGAGCAGTTCTTC
CASSPDPSSYNEQFF
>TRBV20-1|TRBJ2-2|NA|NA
TGCAGTGCTAGAGCCCCCGGGGAGCTGTTTTTT
CSARAPGELFF
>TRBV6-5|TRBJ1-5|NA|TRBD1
TGTGCCAGCAGTTCCGGGACAGGATTCGTGCAGCCCCAGCATTTT
CASSSGTGFVQPQHF
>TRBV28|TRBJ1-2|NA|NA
TGTGCCAGCAGTTCCGAACCCGACCCGGCGAACTATGGCTACACCTTC
CASSSEPDPANYGYTF
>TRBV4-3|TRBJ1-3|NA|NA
TGCGCCAGCAGCCAAGAGCAGGGTCTTACTGGAAACACCATATATTTT
CASSQEQGLTGNTIYF
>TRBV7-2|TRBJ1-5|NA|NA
TGTGCCAGCAGCTCTAAGTATGGACCCAGGAATCAGCCCCAGCATTTT
CASSSKYGPRNQPQHF
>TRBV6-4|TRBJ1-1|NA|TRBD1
TGTGCCAGCAACCGACAGGGTAGCACTGAAGCTTTCTTT
CASNRQGSTEAFF
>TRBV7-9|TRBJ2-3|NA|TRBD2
TGTGCCTCTGGGGGGGAGAGGGATACGCAGTATTTT
CASGGERDTQYF
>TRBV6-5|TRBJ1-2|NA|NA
TGTGCCAGCAGGGACACCTCTAACTATGGCTACACCTTC
CASRDTSNYGYTF
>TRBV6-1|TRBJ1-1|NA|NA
TGTGCCAGCCCTGGAAGGGGGTCAGCCACTGAAGCTTTCTTT
CASPGRGSATEAFF
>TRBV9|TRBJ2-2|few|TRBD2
TGTGCCAGCAGCGCCCCGGGACTAGCGGGAGGAACGAACACCGGGGAGCTGTTTTTT
CASSAPGLAGGTNTGELFF
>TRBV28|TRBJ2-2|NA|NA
TGTGCCAGCAGTTTAAGGAACACCGGGGAGCTGTTTTTT
CASSLRNTGELFF
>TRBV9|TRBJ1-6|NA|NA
TGTGCCAGCAGCCCAGAAGAATCGCCCCGCCCCACCCTCCACTTT
CASSPEESPRPTLHF
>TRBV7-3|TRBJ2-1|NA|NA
TGTGCCAGCAGCTTGGGAGTAACAGGGAATGAGCAGTTCTTC
CASSLGVTGNEQFF
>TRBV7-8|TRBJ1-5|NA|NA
TGTGCCAGCAGCTTAGGGGGCCGCGATCAGCCCCAGCATTTT
CASSLGGRDQPQHF
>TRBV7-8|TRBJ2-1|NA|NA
TGTGCCAGCACCAGCAGGGGGGTCAATGAGCAGTTCTTC
CASTSRGVNEQFF
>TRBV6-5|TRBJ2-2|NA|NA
TGTGCCAGCAGTTATCTTAACGACGGGGAGCTGTTTTTT
CASSYLNDGELFF
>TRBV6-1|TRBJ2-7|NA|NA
TGTGCCAGCAGTGAAGCAAGGTACACGACCTACGAGCAGTACTTC
CASSEARYTTYEQYF
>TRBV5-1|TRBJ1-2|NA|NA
TGCGCCAGCAGCTTGGAGCTAGGGGTTTATGGCTACACCTTC
CASSLELGVYGYTF
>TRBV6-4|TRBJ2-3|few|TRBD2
TGTGCCGCCTCTAGCGGGGGTCCCACAGATACGCAGTATTTT
CAASSGGPTDTQYF
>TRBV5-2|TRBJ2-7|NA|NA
TGTGCCAGCAGCGAGAGTAGCGAGAGAGGGGCCTACGAGCAGTACTTC
CASSESSERGAYEQYF
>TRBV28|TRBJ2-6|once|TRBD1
TGTGCCAGCACCGAACGGACAGGGGAAGCCGTCTCTGGGGCCAACGTCCTGACTTTC
CASTERTGEAVSGANVLTF
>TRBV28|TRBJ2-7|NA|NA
TGTGCCAGCAGTGACAGGAGCTCCTACGAGCAGTACTTC
CASSDRSSYEQYF
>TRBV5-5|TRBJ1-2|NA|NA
TGTGCCAGCAGCTTGTTTGAGAACAGGGAGGATTATGGCTACACCTTC
CASSLFENREDYGYTF
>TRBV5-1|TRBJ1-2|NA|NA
TGCGCCAGCAGCTTGGTGGCCCGGGAAGGCTACACCTTC
CASSLVAREGYTF
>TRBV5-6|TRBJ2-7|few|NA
TGTGCCAGCAGCTTGCCAGGGGGGTCCTACGAGCAGTACTTC
CASSLPGGSYEQYF
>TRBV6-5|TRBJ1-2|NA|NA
TGTGCCAGTATCCCGGCAGGGTGGAACTATGGCTACACCTTC
CASIPAGWNYGYTF
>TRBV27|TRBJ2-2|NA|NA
TGTGCCAGCAGTTCGATATACCTTGACGTGACCGGGGAGCTGTTTTTT
CASSSIYLDVTGELFF
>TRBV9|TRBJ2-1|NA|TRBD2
TGTGCCAGCAGCGTACGAGCTAGCGGGAGTACACGCGGAAGCGAGCAGTTCTTC
CASSVRASGSTRGSEQFF
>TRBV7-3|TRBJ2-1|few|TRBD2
TGTGCCAGCAGCCTATACTCTAGCGGGGGCTACAATGAGCAGTTCTTC
CASSLYSSGGYNEQFF
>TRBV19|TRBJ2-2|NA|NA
TGTGCCAGTAGTATCGGCTCCACCGGGGAGCTGTTTTTT
CASSIGSTGELFF
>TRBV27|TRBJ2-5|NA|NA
TGTGCCAGCAGTTTAACAGGGTTAAGGGAAGAGACCCAGTACTTC
CASSLTGLREETQYF
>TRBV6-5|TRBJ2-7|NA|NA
TGTGCCAGCAGCCGGGGACGGATGAACTCCTACGAGCAGTACTTC
CASSRGRMNSYEQYF
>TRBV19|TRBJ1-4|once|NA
TGTGCCACCAGTTGGAAGGGTGAAAAACTGTTTTTT
CATSWKGEKLFF
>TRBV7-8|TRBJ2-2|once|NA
TGTGCCAGCAGCCCCCCGAGGGGGAACGCGAACACCGGGGAGCTGTTTTTT
CASSPPRGNANTGELFF
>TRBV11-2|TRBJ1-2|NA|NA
TGTGCCAGCAGCTCCCAGGGGACCTATGGCTACACCTTC
CASSSQGTYGYTF
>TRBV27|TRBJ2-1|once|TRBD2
TGCGCCAGCAGTTTGACTAGCGGGGGGGTTGAGGAGCAGTTCTTC
CASSLTSGGVEEQFF
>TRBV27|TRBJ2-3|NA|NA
TGTGCCAGCAGGCCCTGGGACGCCGACACAGATACGCAGTATTTT
CASRPWDADTDTQYF
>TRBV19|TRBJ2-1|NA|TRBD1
TGTGCCAGTACCCTCGGAGGACAGGCCTACAATGAGCAGTTCTTC
CASTLGGQAYNEQFF
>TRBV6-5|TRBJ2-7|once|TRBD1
TGTGCCAGCAGTTACTCGGGACAGACATACGAGCAGTACTTC
CASSYSGQTYEQYF